Below, one T cell receptor (beta chain) is given with its context. Its antigen is undetermined. These data belong to a study of OX40 agonist ivuxolimab in advanced cancers. At the level of the study: The study reported partial responses in three patients: one hepatocellular carcinoma, two cutaneous melanoma.

The CDR3 has 15 amino acids. V lost 4 bases and J lost 11; bases outside the gene matches: 13. Germline lookup yields CDR1 LGHNA and CDR2 YSLEER. The study, taken as a whole, reports: Several nonresponders also turned out to have low normalized T-cell clonal expansion. At 0.1 to 3.0 mg/kg and by week 6, clonal expansion occurred in CD4+ and CD8+ blood T cells.

TCRdb's copy holds only in-frame clones and misses some; the assay was immunoSEQ multiplex PCR. The sample includes fewer than 90,000 clones, 86% of them seen just once. The chain couples TRBV4-3 to TRBJ1-1; 10 bases line up with TRBD1. The sequence came from an adult with an advanced solid tumor such as melanoma, head and neck, liver or kidney cancer. The sample here was CD4+ or CD8+ T cells sorted from blood, taken in a trial of the OX40 agonist ivuxolimab. As DNA, the CDR3 is TGCGCCAGCAGCCGAGCAGGGACAGGGGTATTGGGGGCTTTCTTT. Protein sequence: CASSRAGTGVLGAFF.